This T cell receptor (beta chain) was found in a study of immune heterogeneity within non-small cell lung tumors. Multiplex PCR was performed with 32 V and 13 J primers, and it amplified TCR beta CDR3. One entry per CDR3 protein, called by TCRdb with MiXCR from the multiplex PCR reads. The table includes some 19,000 distinct CDR3 sequences, around 28% detected once. In this sample, this clonotype turned up many times. As template, the study used bulk tumor genomic DNA at about 550 ng per sample. The authors collected several far-apart biopsies from each primary tumor during surgery. Samples came from untreated patients having curative surgery for newly diagnosed non-small cell lung cancer. All donors had received a new diagnosis of non-small cell lung cancer and were undergoing surgery with curative intent. With 6 bases removed from V and 3 bases from J, the gap between germline ends came to 12 bases. The CDR3 consists of 13 residues. The germline V gene has CDR1 SGHVS and CDR2 FQNEAQ.

The sample taken for sequencing was lung tumor tissue. This TCR was sampled from a man between 40 and 49 years old with non-small cell lung cancer. V gene TRBV7-8 combines with J gene TRBJ2-7; TRBD2 might be the D (6 bases). The CDR3 is CASSSGEIYEQYF. The CDR3, as DNA: TGTGCCAGCAGTTCGGGAGAGATCTACGAGCAGTACTTC.